These T cell receptor beta chains were read from a single sample in a study of T cell responses to AZD1222 COVID-19 vaccine. Clones were sequenced by immunoSEQ multiplex PCR, and TCRdb holds only the in-frame ones, with some missing. The sample holds about 69,000 clones; around 80% are singletons and the top ten take roughly 13%. Sequenced material: peripheral blood, taken 28 days after the second AZD1222 dose. The receptors stem from an adult who received the AZD1222 COVID-19 vaccine. CDR3s include the opening cysteine and the closing phenylalanine or tryptophan. D genes are given only for firm matches. Some rows have no size entry. The others give once, few or many, or a class for an expanded clone.

.	TRBV9	.	TRBJ1-4	CASGQGRATNEKLFF	TGTGCCAGCGGGCAGGGGAGAGCAACTAATGAAAAACTGTTTTTT
.	TRBV5-5	.	TRBJ1-5	CASSLAGGQPQHF	TGTGCCAGCAGCTTGGCCGGAGGGCAGCCCCAGCATTTT
.	TRBV7-2	.	TRBJ1-5	CASSLEGVQPQHF	TGTGCCAGCAGCTTAGAAGGGGTTCAGCCCCAGCATTTT
.	TRBV12-3/TRBV12-4	.	TRBJ1-2	CASSSRGSYTF	TGTGCCAGCAGTTCCAGAGGTTCCTACACCTTC
few	TRBV7-9	.	TRBJ2-7	CASSALRGSYEQYF	TGTGCCAGCAGCGCGTTACGGGGGTCCTACGAGCAGTACTTC
.	TRBV7-2	TRBD2	TRBJ2-3	CASRTTSGRWDTQYF	TGTGCCAGCAGGACAACTAGCGGGAGATGGGATACGCAGTATTTT
.	TRBV4-1	TRBD2	TRBJ2-7	CASSFGTSGTYEQYF	TGCGCCAGCAGTTTCGGGACTAGCGGAACCTACGAGCAGTACTTC
.	TRBV11-3	.	TRBJ2-7	CASSLVLEGSYEQYF	TGTGCCAGCAGCTTAGTGTTGGAGGGATCCTACGAGCAGTACTTC
.	TRBV4-3	.	TRBJ2-2	CASSHNRQTGGELFF	TGCGCCAGCAGCCACAACAGACAAACCGGCGGGGAGCTGTTTTTT
.	TRBV3-1/TRBV3-2	.	TRBJ2-2	CASRKSEAGTGELFF	TGTGCCAGCAGAAAATCGGAGGCGGGCACCGGGGAGCTGTTTTTT
.	TRBV27	.	TRBJ1-2	CASSLMGAYGYTF	TGTGCCAGCAGTTTAATGGGGGCGTATGGCTACACCTTC
.	TRBV3-1/TRBV3-2	.	TRBJ1-1	CASSPGTKAFF	TGTGCCAGCAGCCCCGGGACGAAAGCTTTCTTT
.	TRBV2	.	TRBJ1-6	CASRGPVENSPLHF	TGTGCCAGCAGGGGGCCGGTCGAAAATTCACCCCTCCACTTT
.	TRBV6-2/TRBV6-3	.	TRBJ2-7	CASSYGGETHTYEQYF	TGTGCCAGCAGTTACGGCGGGGAAACACATACCTACGAGCAGTACTTC
.	TRBV9	.	TRBJ2-7	CASSVEWSFPYEQYF	TGTGCCAGCAGCGTAGAATGGAGTTTTCCCTACGAGCAGTACTTC
.	TRBV6-6	.	TRBJ2-7	CASRLTSTPMQYF	TGTGCCAGCAGACTAACTTCGACCCCCATGCAGTACTTC
.	TRBV6-5	TRBD1	TRBJ1-2	CASSHQGDYGYTF	TGTGCCAGCAGTCACCAGGGGGACTATGGCTACACCTTC